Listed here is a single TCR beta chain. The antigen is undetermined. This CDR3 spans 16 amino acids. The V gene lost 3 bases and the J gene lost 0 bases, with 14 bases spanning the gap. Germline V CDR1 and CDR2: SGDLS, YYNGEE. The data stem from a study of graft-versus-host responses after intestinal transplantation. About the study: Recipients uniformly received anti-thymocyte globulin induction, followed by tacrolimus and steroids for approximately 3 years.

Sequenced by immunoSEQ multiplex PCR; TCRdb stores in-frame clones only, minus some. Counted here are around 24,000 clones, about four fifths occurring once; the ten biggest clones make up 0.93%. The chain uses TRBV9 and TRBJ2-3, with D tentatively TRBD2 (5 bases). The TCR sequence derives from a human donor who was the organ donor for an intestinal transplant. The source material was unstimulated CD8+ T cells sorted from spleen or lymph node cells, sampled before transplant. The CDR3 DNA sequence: TGTGCCAGCAGCGAACTAGACCGGACTAGCACAGATACGCAGTATTTT. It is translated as CASSELDRTSTDTQYF.